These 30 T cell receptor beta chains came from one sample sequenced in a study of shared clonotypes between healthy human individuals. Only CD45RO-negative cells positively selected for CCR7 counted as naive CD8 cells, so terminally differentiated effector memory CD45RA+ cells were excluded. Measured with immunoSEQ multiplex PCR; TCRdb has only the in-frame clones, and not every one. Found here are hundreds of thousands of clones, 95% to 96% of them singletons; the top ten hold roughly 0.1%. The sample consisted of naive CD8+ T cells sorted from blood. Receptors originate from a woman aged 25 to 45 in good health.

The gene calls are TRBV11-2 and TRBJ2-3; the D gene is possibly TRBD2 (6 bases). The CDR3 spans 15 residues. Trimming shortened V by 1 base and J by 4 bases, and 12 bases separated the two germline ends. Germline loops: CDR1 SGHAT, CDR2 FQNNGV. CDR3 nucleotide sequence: TGTGCCAGCAGCTTAGGCCCCGGGACTCCAGATACGCAGTATTTT. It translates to CASSLGPGTPDTQYF. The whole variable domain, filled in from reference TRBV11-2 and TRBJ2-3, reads EAGVAQSPRYKIIEKRQSVAFWCNPISGHATLYWYQQILGQGPKLLIQFQNNGVVDDSQLPKDRFSAERLKGVDSTLKIQPAKLEDSAVYLCASSLGPGTPDTQYFGPGTRLTVL.

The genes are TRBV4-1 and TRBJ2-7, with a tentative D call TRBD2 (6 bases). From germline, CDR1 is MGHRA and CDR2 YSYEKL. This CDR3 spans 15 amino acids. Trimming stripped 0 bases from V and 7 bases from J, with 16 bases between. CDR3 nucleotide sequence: TGCGCCAGCAGCCAAGACGAGAGTCTCGGGGGAGAGCAGTACTTC. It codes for CASSQDESLGGEQYF.

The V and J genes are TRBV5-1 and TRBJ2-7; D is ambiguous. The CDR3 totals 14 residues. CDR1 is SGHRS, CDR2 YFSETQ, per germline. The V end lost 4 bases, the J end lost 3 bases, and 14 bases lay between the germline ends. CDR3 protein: CASSPSRVFYEQYF. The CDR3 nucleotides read TGCGCCAGCAGCCCCTCACGGGTGTTCTACGAGCAGTACTTC.

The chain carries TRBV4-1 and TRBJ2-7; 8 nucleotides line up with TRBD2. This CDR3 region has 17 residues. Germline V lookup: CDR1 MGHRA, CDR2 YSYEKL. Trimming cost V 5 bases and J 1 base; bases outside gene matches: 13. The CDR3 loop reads CASSSTTPGLGSYEQYF. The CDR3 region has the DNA TGCGCCAGCAGCTCGACAACTCCGGGACTAGGTTCCTACGAGCAGTACTTC.

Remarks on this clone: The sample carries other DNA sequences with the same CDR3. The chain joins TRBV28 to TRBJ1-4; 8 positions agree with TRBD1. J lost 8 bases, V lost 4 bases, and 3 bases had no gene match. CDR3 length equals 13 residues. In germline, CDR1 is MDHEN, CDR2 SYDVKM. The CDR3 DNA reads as TGTGCCAGCAGTTCGAGACAGGGGGAAAAACTGTTTTTT. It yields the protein CASSSRQGEKLFF.

CDR3 in amino acids: CASSLVSRGYTF. The CDR3, as DNA: TGTGCCAGCAGTTTAGTCTCTCGTGGCTACACCTTC. J is TRBJ1-2 and V is TRBV28; D unresolved. The CDR3 totals 12 residues. Germline lookup yields CDR1 MDHEN and CDR2 SYDVKM. Deletions cut 2 bases from V and 7 bases from J, with 8 bases between.

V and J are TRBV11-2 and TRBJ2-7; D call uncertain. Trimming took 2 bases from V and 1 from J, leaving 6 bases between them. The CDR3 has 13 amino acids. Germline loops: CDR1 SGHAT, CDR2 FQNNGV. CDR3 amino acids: CASSLSLSYEQYF. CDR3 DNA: TGTGCCAGCAGCTTAAGTCTATCCTACGAGCAGTACTTC.

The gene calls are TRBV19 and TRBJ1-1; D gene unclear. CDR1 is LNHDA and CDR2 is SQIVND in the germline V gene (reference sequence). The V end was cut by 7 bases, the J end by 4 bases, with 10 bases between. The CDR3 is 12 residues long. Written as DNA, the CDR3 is TGTGCCAGTATCATCGGTGGCACTGAAGCTTTCTTT. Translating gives CASIIGGTEAFF.

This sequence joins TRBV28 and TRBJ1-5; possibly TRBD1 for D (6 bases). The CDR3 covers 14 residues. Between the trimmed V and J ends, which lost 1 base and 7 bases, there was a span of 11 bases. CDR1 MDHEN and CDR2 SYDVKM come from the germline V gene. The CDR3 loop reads CASSLYRADQPQHF. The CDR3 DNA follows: TGTGCCAGCAGTTTATACAGGGCGGACCAGCCCCAGCATTTT. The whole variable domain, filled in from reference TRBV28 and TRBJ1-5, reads DVKVTQSSRYLVKRTGEKVFLECVQDMDHENMFWYRQDPGLGLRLIYFSYDVKMKEKGDIPEGYSVSREKKERFSLILESASTNQTSMYLCASSLYRADQPQHFGDGTRLSIL.

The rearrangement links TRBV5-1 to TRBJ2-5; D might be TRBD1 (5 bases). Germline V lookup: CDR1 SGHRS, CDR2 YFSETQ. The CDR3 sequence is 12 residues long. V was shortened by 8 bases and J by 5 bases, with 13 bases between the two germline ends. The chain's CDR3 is CASRGTEETQYF. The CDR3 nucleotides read TGCGCCAGTAGGGGAACGGAGGAGACCCAGTACTTC.

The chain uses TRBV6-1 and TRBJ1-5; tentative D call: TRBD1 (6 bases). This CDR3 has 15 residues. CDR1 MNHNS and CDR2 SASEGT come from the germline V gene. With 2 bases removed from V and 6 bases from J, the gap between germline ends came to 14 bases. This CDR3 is CASSETYRAGQPQHF. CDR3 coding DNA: TGTGCCAGCAGTGAAACTTACAGGGCCGGTCAGCCCCAGCATTTT.

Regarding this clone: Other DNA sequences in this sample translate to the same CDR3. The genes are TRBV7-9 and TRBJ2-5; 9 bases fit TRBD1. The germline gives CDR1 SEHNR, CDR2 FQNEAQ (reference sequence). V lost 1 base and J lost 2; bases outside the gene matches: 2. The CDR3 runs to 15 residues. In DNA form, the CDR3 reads TGTGCCAGCAGCTTAGTCGACAGGGGGCAAGAGACCCAGTACTTC. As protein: CASSLVDRGQETQYF.

The CDR3 loop reads CASSPWLGKRELEAGELFF. The DNA of the CDR3 is TGTGCCAGCAGCCCCTGGTTGGGGAAGCGGGAGTTGGAGGCCGGGGAGCTGTTTTTT. The chain recombines TRBV7-9 with TRBJ2-2, with 8 nucleotides matching TRBD2. After removal of 5 bases from V and 6 bases from J, the junction contained 20 bases not matched to a gene. This CDR3 has 19 residues. The germline V gene encodes CDR1 SEHNR and CDR2 FQNEAQ (reference sequence). Combining the CDR3 with reference TRBV7-9 and TRBJ2-2 gives the whole variable domain DTGVSQNPRHKITKRGQNVTFRCDPISEHNRLYWYRQTLGQGPEFLTYFQNEAQLEKSRLLSDRFSAERPKGSFSTLEIQRTEQGDSAMYLCASSPWLGKRELEAGELFFGEGSRLTVL.

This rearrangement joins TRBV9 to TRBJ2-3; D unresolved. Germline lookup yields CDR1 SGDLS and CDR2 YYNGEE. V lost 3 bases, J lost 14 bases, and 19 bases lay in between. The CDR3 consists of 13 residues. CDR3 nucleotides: TGTGCCAGCAGCGCGCGGTCGGACGATTCGTTGTATTTT. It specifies CASSARSDDSLYF.

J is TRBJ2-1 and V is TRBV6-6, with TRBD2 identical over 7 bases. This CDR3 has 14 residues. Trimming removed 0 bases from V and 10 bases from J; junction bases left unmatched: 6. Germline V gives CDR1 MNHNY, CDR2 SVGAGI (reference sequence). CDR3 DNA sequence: TGTGCCAGCAGTTACTCGGGTCCTAGCGGCGAGCAGTTCTTC. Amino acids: CASSYSGPSGEQFF.

The CDR3 bases are TGTGCCAGCAGTTTAGGTCGAGGGGATGAAAAACTGTTTTTT. Translating gives CASSLGRGDEKLFF. The chain recombines TRBV27 with TRBJ1-4; D might be TRBD1 (5 bases). CDR1 and CDR2 from the germline V gene are MNHEY and SMNVEV (reference sequence). The V end was cut by 2 bases, the J end by 6 bases, with 10 bases between. The CDR3 runs 14 residues.

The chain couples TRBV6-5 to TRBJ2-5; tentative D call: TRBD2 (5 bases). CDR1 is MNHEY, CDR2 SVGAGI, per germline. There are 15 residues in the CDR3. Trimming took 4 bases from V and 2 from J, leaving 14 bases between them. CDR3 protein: CASSSEFPGQETQYF. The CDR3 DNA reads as TGTGCCAGCAGTTCCGAGTTCCCGGGGCAAGAGACCCAGTACTTC.

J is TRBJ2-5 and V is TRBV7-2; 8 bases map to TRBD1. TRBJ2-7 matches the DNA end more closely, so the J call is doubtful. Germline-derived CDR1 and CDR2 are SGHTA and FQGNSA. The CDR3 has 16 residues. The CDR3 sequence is CASSFDRGGVTYEQYF. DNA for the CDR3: TGTGCCAGCAGCTTTGACAGGGGAGGTGTGACCTACGAGCAGTACTTC.

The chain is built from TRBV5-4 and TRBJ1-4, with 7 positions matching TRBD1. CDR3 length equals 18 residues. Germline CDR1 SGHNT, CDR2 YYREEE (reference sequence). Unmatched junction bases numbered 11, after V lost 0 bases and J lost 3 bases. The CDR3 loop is CASSLGPGTEAPNEKLFF. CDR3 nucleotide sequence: TGTGCCAGCAGCTTGGGCCCCGGGACAGAAGCCCCTAATGAAAAACTGTTTTTT.

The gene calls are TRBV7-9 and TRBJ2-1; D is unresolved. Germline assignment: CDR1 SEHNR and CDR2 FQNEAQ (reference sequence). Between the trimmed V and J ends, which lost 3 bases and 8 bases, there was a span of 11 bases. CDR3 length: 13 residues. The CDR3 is CASSLKRKDEQFF. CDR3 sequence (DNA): TGTGCCAGCAGCTTGAAGAGGAAGGATGAGCAGTTCTTC.

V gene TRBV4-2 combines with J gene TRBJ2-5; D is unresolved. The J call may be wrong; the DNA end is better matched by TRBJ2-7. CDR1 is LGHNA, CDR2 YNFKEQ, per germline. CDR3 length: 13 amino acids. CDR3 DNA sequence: TGTGCCAGCAGCTTGGGGTTTAACTACGAGCAGTACTTC. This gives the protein CASSLGFNYEQYF.

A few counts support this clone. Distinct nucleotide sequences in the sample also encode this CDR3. CDR3 protein: CASSSLDEQYF. CDR3 in DNA: TGTGCCAGCAGCTCGCTGGACGAGCAGTACTTC. The chain recombines TRBV5-4 with TRBJ2-7; D uncertain. The germline CDR1 and CDR2 sequences are SGHNT and YYREEE (reference sequence). V was shortened by 3 bases and J by 5 bases, with 6 bases between the two germline ends. The CDR3 spans 11 residues.

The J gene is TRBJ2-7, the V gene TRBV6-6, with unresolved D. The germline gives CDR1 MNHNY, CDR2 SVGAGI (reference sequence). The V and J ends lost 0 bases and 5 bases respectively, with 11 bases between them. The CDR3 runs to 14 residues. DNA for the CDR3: TGTGCCAGCAGTTACTCGCTCCCACCTAACGAGCAGTACTTC. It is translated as CASSYSLPPNEQYF.

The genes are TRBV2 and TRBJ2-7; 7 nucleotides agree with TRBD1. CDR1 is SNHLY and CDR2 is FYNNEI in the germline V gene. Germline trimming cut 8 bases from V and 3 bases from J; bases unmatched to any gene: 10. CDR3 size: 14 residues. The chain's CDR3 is CASEIGTDGYEQYF. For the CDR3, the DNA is TGTGCCAGCGAAATAGGGACAGATGGCTACGAGCAGTACTTC.

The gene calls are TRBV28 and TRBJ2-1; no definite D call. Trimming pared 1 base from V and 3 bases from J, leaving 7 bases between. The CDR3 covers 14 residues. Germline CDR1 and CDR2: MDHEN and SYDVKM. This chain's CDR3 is CASSLSASYNEQFF. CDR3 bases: TGTGCCAGCAGTTTATCTGCCAGCTACAATGAGCAGTTCTTC.

In DNA, the CDR3 is TGTGCCAGCAGTATACTAGCGGGAGACGGGGAGCTGTTTTTT. Its translation is CASSILAGDGELFF. This sequence joins TRBV28 and TRBJ2-2, with TRBD2 matching 11 bases. With V trimmed by 5 bases and J by 7 bases, 3 bases remained unmatched. Germline CDR1 is MDHEN and CDR2 is SYDVKM. The CDR3 sequence is 14 residues long. Full variable domain (rest looked up from reference TRBV28 and TRBJ2-2): DVKVTQSSRYLVKRTGEKVFLECVQDMDHENMFWYRQDPGLGLRLIYFSYDVKMKEKGDIPEGYSVSREKKERFSLILESASTNQTSMYLCASSILAGDGELFFGEGSRLTVL.

The CDR3 nucleotides read TGTGCCAGCAGTTTGTTCGGGGTTGGCACTGAAGCTTTCTTT. Residues: CASSLFGVGTEAFF. The chain combines TRBV27 with TRBJ1-1; D not resolved. The CDR3 is 14 residues long. Trimming pared 3 bases from V and 4 bases from J, leaving 12 bases between. From germline, CDR1 is MNHEY and CDR2 SMNVEV (reference sequence).

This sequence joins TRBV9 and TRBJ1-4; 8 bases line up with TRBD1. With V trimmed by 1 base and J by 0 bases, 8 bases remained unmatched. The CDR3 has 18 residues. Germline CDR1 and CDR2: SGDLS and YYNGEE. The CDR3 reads CASSVSGGPTPTNEKLFF. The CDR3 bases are TGTGCCAGCAGCGTATCAGGGGGCCCCACACCAACTAATGAAAAACTGTTTTTT. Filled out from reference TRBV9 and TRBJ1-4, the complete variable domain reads DSGVTQTPKHLITATGQRVTLRCSPRSGDLSVYWYQQSLDQGLQFLIQYYNGEERAKGNILERFSAQQFPDLHSELNLSSLELGDSALYFCASSVSGGPTPTNEKLFFGSGTQLSVL.

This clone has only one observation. The CDR3 sequence is CASSVWGRQPQHF. In DNA, the CDR3 is TGTGCCAGTAGTGTGTGGGGACGTCAGCCCCAGCATTTT. V and J are TRBV19 and TRBJ1-5; possible D gene TRBD1, 5 bases. Germline CDR1 is LNHDA and CDR2 is SQIVND (reference sequence). This CDR3 spans 13 amino acids. Trimming took off 5 bases at V and 6 bases at J, with 11 bases between the two ends.

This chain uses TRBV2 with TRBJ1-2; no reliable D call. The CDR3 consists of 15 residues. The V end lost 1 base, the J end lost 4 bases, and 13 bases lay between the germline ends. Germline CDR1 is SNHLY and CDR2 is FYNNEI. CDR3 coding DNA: TGTGCCAGCAGTGAAGAGATGGCGGAACTCTATGGCTACACCTTC. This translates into CASSEEMAELYGYTF.